This is a list of T cell receptor beta chains from one sample in a study of control samples from healthy donors and cancer patients. Sequenced by immunoSEQ multiplex PCR; TCRdb stores in-frame clones only, minus some. The sample holds 100,000 to 150,000 clones, 75% to 95% seen once. The sample was blood. These receptors came from a man aged 18 to 29 in good health. Each CDR3 is given with its conserved first and last residue. A D gene is named only where the DNA matches it firmly. The listing skips clone size in some rows; elsewhere it reads once, few, many or a size class.

clone_size d_call j_call cdr3_length v_call cdr3_nt cdr3_aa
few . TRBJ2-2 16 TRBV28 TGTGCCAGCAGTTATTGGGACTTGGGCCGCACCGGGGAGCTGTTTTTT CASSYWDLGRTGELFF
. . TRBJ2-2 14 TRBV7-3 TGTGCCAGCAGCTTACTGGGAAACACCGGGGAGCTGTTTTTT CASSLLGNTGELFF
. . TRBJ1-3 13 TRBV12-3/TRBV12-4 TGTGCCAGCAGTTTTGGTGGCGGAAACACCATATATTTT CASSFGGGNTIYF
. . TRBJ2-5 15 TRBV7-2 TGTGCCAGCAGCTTAAGACTACAAGCTCAAGAGACCCAGTACTTC CASSLRLQAQETQYF
. . TRBJ2-4 16 TRBV28 TGTGCCAGCAGTTTATTTGGCCAGGGGGGGAGAGACATTCAGTACTTC CASSLFGQGGRDIQYF
once . TRBJ2-7 15 TRBV2 TGTGCCAGCAGTGAAGGCAAGGGGGTTTATTACGAGCAGTACTTC CASSEGKGVYYEQYF
. . TRBJ2-4 13 TRBV12-3/TRBV12-4 TGTGCCAGCAGTGGGACATATCTGAACATTCAGTACTTC CASSGTYLNIQYF
. . TRBJ2-4 16 TRBV4-1 TGCGCCAGCAGCCAAGCGGGGCTTCTAGCCAAAAACATTCAGTACTTC CASSQAGLLAKNIQYF
. . TRBJ2-5 13 TRBV5-4 TGTGCCAGCAGCGGGACGAGGGCGGAGACCCAGTACTTC CASSGTRAETQYF
. . TRBJ1-6 15 TRBV11-2 TGTGCCAGCAGCTTAGATTTCAGTTATAATTCACCCCTCCACTTT CASSLDFSYNSPLHF
once . TRBJ2-3 20 TRBV6-2/TRBV6-3 TGTGCCAGCAGTTACCCGACGCGGGTAGGCGGGAAGGGGAGCACAGATACGCAGTATTTT CASSYPTRVGGKGSTDTQYF
. . TRBJ1-4 12 TRBV12-3/TRBV12-4 TGTGCCAGCACTCGAGGGGGGGAAAAACTGTTTTTT CASTRGGEKLFF
. . TRBJ2-1 13 TRBV18 TGTGCCAGCTCACCCCTAGCGCTCAATGAGCAGTTCTTC CASSPLALNEQFF
. . TRBJ2-3 15 TRBV9 TGTGCCAGCAGCGTCGGCACTAGCAATACAGATACGCAGTATTTT CASSVGTSNTDTQYF
. . TRBJ2-5 14 TRBV4-1 TGCGCCAGCAGCCCTTCGGGCAGGGAAGAGACCCAGTACTTC CASSPSGREETQYF
few . TRBJ1-5 13 TRBV30 TGTGCCTGGAGTTGCGGACTGGTTCAGCCCCAGCATTTT CAWSCGLVQPQHF
. . TRBJ1-2 14 TRBV24-1 TGTGCCACCAGTGGAACAGGGATGGACTATGGCTACACCTTC CATSGTGMDYGYTF
. TRBD2 TRBJ2-4 16 TRBV7-8 TGTGCCAGCAGCTTAGAAACGGGGCGGGAGACCGTCATTCAGTACTTC CASSLETGRETVIQYF
. . TRBJ2-2 17 TRBV14 TGTGCCAGCAGCCACACAGGGAGGGGCGCGTTCACCGGGGAGCTGTTTTTT CASSHTGRGAFTGELFF
. TRBD1 TRBJ1-3 14 TRBV11-3 TGTGCCAGCAGCCCCTACGACAGGGGTAACACCATATATTTT CASSPYDRGNTIYF
. . TRBJ2-1 12 TRBV2 TGTGCCAGCACCACCGGGGTAGGTGAGCAGTTCTTC CASTTGVGEQFF
. . TRBJ2-1 12 TRBV12-3/TRBV12-4 TGTGCCAGCAGTTTTTGGGCGAGAGAGCAGTTCTTC CASSFWAREQFF
. TRBD1 TRBJ2-1 16 TRBV6-5 TGTGCCAGCAGTTACGATAGGGACAGGGTGGTCAATGAGCAGTTCTTC CASSYDRDRVVNEQFF
. TRBD1 TRBJ1-4 18 TRBV9 TGTGCCAGCAGCCCACGGACAGGGGAGAAAGGGCCTAATGAAAAACTGTTTTTT CASSPRTGEKGPNEKLFF
. . TRBJ1-4 16 TRBV28 TGTGCCAGCAGTTTTACCGCGGACGTGTCAAATGAAAAACTGTTTTTT CASSFTADVSNEKLFF
. . TRBJ1-1 11 TRBV7-9 TGTGCCAGCAGCCGGGGGGCTGAAGCTTTCTTT CASSRGAEAFF
. . TRBJ1-6 14 TRBV18 TGTGCCAGCTCACCCTCAGGAGATAATTCACCCCTCCACTTT CASSPSGDNSPLHF
. TRBD1 TRBJ2-3 15 TRBV7-3 TGTGCCAGCAGCTCCACGGGACAGGGTGTAGATACGCAGTATTTT CASSSTGQGVDTQYF
. TRBD2 TRBJ2-3 17 TRBV7-9 TGTGCCAGCAGCCCCATAGGGCGGGGGGATGCCACAGATACGCAGTATTTT CASSPIGRGDATDTQYF
. . TRBJ1-1 13 TRBV6-4 TGTGCCAGTCGGCTGACAGGGAACACTGAAGCTTTCTTT CASRLTGNTEAFF